The 29 T cell receptor beta chains below come from one sample, sequenced in a study of prognosis after radiotherapy for stage I lung cancer. From genomic DNA, two-round multiplex PCR was used to amplify TCR beta CDR3. Gene-specific primers for each TRBV and TRBJ gene drove first-round PCR. Via MiXCR, TCRdb re-called the multiplex PCR reads, giving one row per CDR3 protein. The sample has 20,000 to 25,000 distinct CDR3 sequences, around two fifths seen once. Specimen: PBMCs, collected before or after stereotactic body radiation therapy (not recorded which). The source is a donor aged 50 or older with non-small cell lung cancer.

For the CDR3, the DNA is TGTGCCAGCAGTCCCGGACTAGCCGGAGATACGCAGTATTTT. Amino acids: CASSPGLAGDTQYF. V and J are TRBV12-3 or TRBV12-4 and TRBJ2-3; 8 nucleotides line up with TRBD2. V trimming: 5 bases; J trimming: 5 bases; junction bases outside the gene matches: 6. The CDR3 covers 14 residues.

Details on this clonotype: Its ends do not fully match the called genes, so a read error is possible. This chain connects TRBV20-1 to TRBJ2-3; perhaps TRBD1 as D (6 bases). The CDR3 is made up of 16 amino acids. CDR1 DFQATT and CDR2 SNEGSKA come from the germline V gene (reference sequence). This CDR3 reads CIARYLGAIRADTQYF. CDR3 in DNA: TGCATTGCTAGATATCTGGGGGCAATTCGAGCAGATACGCAGTATTTT.

As concerns this clonotype: Relative to the germline gene, one junction end is altered; a read error may explain this. The rearrangement joins TRBV7-9 to TRBJ2-2, with a tentative D call TRBD1 (6 bases). CDR1 and CDR2 (germline): SEHNR, FQNEAQ (reference sequence). CDR3 length equals 16 residues. CDR3 nucleotide sequence: TGTGACAGCAGCTTAGAAGCAGGGGCAAACACCGGGGAGCTGTTTTTT. Translating it yields CDSSLEAGANTGELFF. Full variable domain (rest looked up from reference TRBV7-9 and TRBJ2-2): DTGVSQNPRHKITKRGQNVTFRCDPISEHNRLYWYRQTLGQGPEFLTYFQNEAQLEKSRLLSDRFSAERPKGSFSTLEIQRTEQGDSAMYLCDSSLEAGANTGELFFGEGSRLTVL.

A note on this clonotype: One end of the junction does not line up with germline, which may come from a read error. The V call is TRBV7-2, the J call TRBJ1-5, with D hard to call. Germline V gene data show CDR1 as SGHTA and CDR2 as FQGNSA. The CDR3 runs 15 residues. In DNA, the CDR3 is TGTGCCAGCAGCACAGACGTACGTAGCAATAAGCCCCAGCATTTT. It yields the protein CASSTDVRSNKPQHF.

This clonotype was detected many times. Given a much more abundant clone one base away, this may be a read error. The chain carries TRBV10-2 and TRBJ1-5; D is undetermined. Trimming shortened V by 0 bases and J by 0 bases, and 3 bases separated the two germline ends. Germline-derived CDR1 and CDR2 are WSHSY and SAAADI. The CDR3 loop spans 14 amino acids. In DNA form, the CDR3 reads TGCGCCAGCAGTGAGTCGAGTAGCAATCAGCCCCAGCATTTT. The encoded protein is CASSESSSNQPQHF.

Judged by abundance, this clonotype is large. V gene TRBV27 combines with J gene TRBJ2-1; 10 bases fit TRBD2. The CDR3 has 15 amino acids. V lost 10 bases and J lost 8; bases outside the gene matches: 14. CDR1 is MNHEY, CDR2 SMNVEV, per germline (reference sequence). The CDR3 DNA reads as TGTGCCAACCCCCTTAGAGCGGGAGGGGTCTATGAGCAGTTCTTC. Encoded protein: CANPLRAGGVYEQFF.

There are a few counts of this clonotype. The V and J genes are TRBV27 and TRBJ2-7; D not certain. This CDR3 is built from 14 residues. The germline V gene encodes CDR1 MNHEY and CDR2 SMNVEV (reference sequence). Trimming stripped 4 bases from V and 1 base from J, with 11 bases between. CDR3 DNA sequence: TGTGCCAGCAGTTCGTACGCGAAGTCCTACGAGCAGTACTTC. This translates into CASSSYAKSYEQYF.

Turning to this clonotype: This likely came from a read error, as a far larger clone is one base away. The CDR3 here is CDSSELWEGSPLHF. The CDR3, as DNA: TGTGACAGCAGTGAACTCTGGGAGGGATCACCCCTCCACTTT. The chain links TRBV6-5 to TRBJ1-6; D not certain. The germline V gene encodes CDR1 MNHEY and CDR2 SVGAGI. CDR3 size: 14 residues.

This chain joins TRBV6-1 and TRBJ2-2; 14 bases agree with TRBD2. Germline values: CDR1 MNHNS, CDR2 SASEGT. The CDR3 spans 16 residues. V lost 2 bases to trimming and J lost 7 bases; unmatched junction nucleotides: 3. This CDR3 reads CASSERTSGRIGELFF. CDR3 nucleotides: TGTGCCAGCAGTGAACGGACTAGCGGGAGGATCGGGGAGCTGTTTTTT.

Regarding this clonotype: A single base is all that separates this from a far larger clone, so a read error is likely. The chain combines TRBV6-4 with TRBJ2-6, with D possibly being TRBD1 (6 bases). The CDR3 totals 18 residues. Germline CDR1 and CDR2: MRHNA and SNTAGT. The ends were cut back, 5 bases at V and 0 bases at J, with 17 bases in the middle. DNA for the CDR3: TGTGCCAGCAGTTCACGGGACATCTCAAACTCTGGGGCCAACGTCCTGACTTTC. This encodes CASSSRDISNSGANVLTF.

This clonotype was recorded many times. The CDR3 here is CSVEGTGVGQFF. The DNA of the CDR3 is TGCAGCGTTGAAGGGACCGGGGTCGGGCAGTTCTTC. The chain couples TRBV29-1 to TRBJ2-1; D is possibly TRBD2 (5 bases). The CDR3 has 12 residues. Trimming took 1 base from V and 12 from J, leaving 13 bases between them. Germline lookup yields CDR1 SQVTM and CDR2 ANQGSEA.

This clonotype appeared many times. The rearrangement joins TRBV28 to TRBJ2-1; the D gene is possibly TRBD2 (6 bases). The CDR3 sequence is 15 residues long. CDR1 is MDHEN and CDR2 is SYDVKM in the germline V gene. Trimming took 5 bases from V and 6 from J, leaving 17 bases between them. The CDR3 sequence is CASSPSGYSFNEQFF. The CDR3 DNA reads as TGTGCCAGCAGTCCAAGCGGGTATAGCTTCAATGAGCAGTTCTTC.

Comment on this clonotype: A far more abundant clone sits one base away, making this likely a read error. This chain uses TRBV6-5 with TRBJ2-7; TRBD2 is a possible D gene (6 bases). Germline loops: CDR1 MNHEY, CDR2 SVGAGI. The CDR3 loop spans 11 amino acids. The CDR3 here is CVVSGGYEQYF. CDR3 sequence (DNA): TGTGTCGTATCCGGAGGGTACGAGCAGTACTTC.

The chain is built from TRBV30 and TRBJ1-5, with D hard to call. Germline CDR1 is GTSNPN and CDR2 is SVGIG (reference sequence). The CDR3 is made up of 12 amino acids. Trimming left V 4 bases short and J 3 bases short, with 7 bases between. The CDR3 protein is CAWNRYNQPQHF. Written as DNA, the CDR3 is TGTGCCTGGAACAGATACAATCAGCCCCAGCATTTT.

This clonotype was detected a few times. The V and J genes are TRBV20-1 and TRBJ2-1; 16 nucleotides align to TRBD2. Germline CDR1 and CDR2: DFQATT and SNEGSKA (reference sequence). J lost 4 bases, V lost 5 bases, and 8 bases had no gene match. The CDR3 sequence is 17 residues long. The CDR3, as DNA: TGCAGTGCTCTGGGACTAGCGGGAGGGCGGGTGTACAATGAGCAGTTCTTC. It is translated as CSALGLAGGRVYNEQFF.

This clonotype ranks as medium-sized. The chain recombines TRBV28 with TRBJ2-7, with D maybe TRBD1 (6 bases). Per the germline V gene, CDR1 is MDHEN and CDR2 is SYDVKM. The length of the CDR3 is 15 residues. Trimming shortened V by 6 bases and J by 5 bases, and 20 bases separated the two germline ends. The CDR3: CASRGARGRFDEQYF. Written as DNA, the CDR3 is TGTGCCAGCAGGGGGGCTAGGGGGAGATTCGACGAGCAGTACTTC.

The CDR3 loop is CASSTGTRNRYF. The CDR3 DNA reads as TGTGCCAGCAGTACCGGGACTAGAAATCGGTACTTC. The chain couples TRBV6-2 or TRBV6-3 to TRBJ2-7; 8 bases match TRBD2. The V and J ends lost 5 bases and 12 bases, in that order; junction bases with no gene match: 9. The CDR3 spans 12 residues. Germline CDR1 and CDR2: MNHEY and SVGEGT.

This CDR3 reads CASRLSHRNTPTGLISYEQYF. CDR3 bases: TGTGCCAGCAGACTATCCCACCGGAATACCCCGACAGGACTAATATCCTACGAGCAGTACTTC. The gene calls are TRBV28 and TRBJ2-7, with D perhaps matching TRBD1 or TRBD2 (6 bases each). From germline, CDR1 is MDHEN and CDR2 SYDVKM. V was shortened by 6 bases and J by 1 base, with 34 bases between the two germline ends. This CDR3 has 21 amino acids.

This clonotype was detected ten times or more. The chain is built from TRBV4-3 and TRBJ2-7; D possibly corresponds to TRBD2 (6 bases). The CDR3 has 15 amino acids. Deletions cut 1 base from V and 3 bases from J, with 13 bases between. Germline V gives CDR1 LGHNA, CDR2 YSLEER. The CDR3 region has the DNA TGCGCCAGCAGCCAAGGCGGGACTCAAAACTACGAGCAGTACTTC. Translated, it gives CASSQGGTQNYEQYF.

The chain's CDR3 is CASSSGTTAYEQYF. CDR3 in DNA: TGTGCCAGCAGTTCCGGGACTACCGCCTACGAGCAGTACTTC. V is TRBV27 and J is TRBJ2-7; TRBD2 aligns across 7 bases. The CDR3 is made up of 14 amino acids. With V trimmed by 4 bases and J by 2 bases, 5 bases remained unmatched. Germline assignment: CDR1 MNHEY and CDR2 SMNVEV (reference sequence).

This clonotype was seen repeatedly, ten times or more. The rearrangement uses TRBV5-8 and TRBJ1-2; D gene ambiguous. CDR3 length: 15 amino acids. The germline V gene encodes CDR1 SGHTS and CDR2 YDEGEE. The V end lost 5 bases, the J end lost 3 bases, and 17 bases lay between the germline ends. CDR3 in DNA: TGTGCCAGCAGACCAACCCGCCTAGCGGACTATGGCTACACCTTC. It specifies CASRPTRLADYGYTF.

The V and J genes are TRBV27 and TRBJ2-5, with 10 bases that match TRBD1. The germline V gene encodes CDR1 MNHEY and CDR2 SMNVEV (reference sequence). V dropped 6 bases and J dropped 3; count of bases not matched to a gene: 7. The CDR3 loop spans 15 amino acids. Here the CDR3 DNA reads TGTGCCAGCAGCCTCGGGACAGGGGTCAAAGAGACCCAGTACTTC. It encodes CASSLGTGVKETQYF.

Note on this clonotype: This may be a read error, as it is one base from a much larger clone. The chain is built from TRBV25-1 and TRBJ1-3; the D gene is possibly TRBD1 (6 bases). The CDR3 has 17 residues. The germline gives CDR1 MGHDK, CDR2 SYGVNS. V gave up 4 bases and J gave up 3 bases, with 19 bases separating them. CDR3 sequence: CASSATDRYLHGNTIYF. The CDR3 nucleotides are TGTGCCAGCAGTGCCACTGACAGGTACCTCCATGGAAACACCATATATTTT.

This clonotype was picked up many times. The genes are TRBV7-3 and TRBJ1-2; D unresolved. CDR3 length: 15 amino acids. V dropped 0 bases and J dropped 6 bases, with 14 bases sitting between them. Germline V CDR1 and CDR2: SGHTA, FQGTGA. The CDR3: CASSLTPTDDDGYTF. CDR3 sequence (DNA): TGTGCCAGCAGCTTAACTCCCACAGATGATGATGGCTACACCTTC.

The chain's CDR3 is CSAGRTSLYEQYF. DNA for the CDR3: TGCAGTGCTGGTAGGACGAGCTTGTACGAGCAGTACTTC. The gene calls are TRBV20-1 and TRBJ2-7; D call uncertain. This CDR3 has 13 amino acids. V dropped 5 bases and J dropped 4 bases, with 15 bases sitting between them. Germline V CDR1 and CDR2: DFQATT, SNEGSKA (reference sequence).

Turning to this clonotype: A clone one base away is much larger, so this may be a read error. V usage is TRBV6-1 and J usage is TRBJ1-1; 10 nucleotides align to TRBD1. Germline CDR1 is MNHNS and CDR2 is SASEGT. The CDR3 has 16 residues. The CDR3 reads CASSPDRGHMKTEAFF. DNA for the CDR3: TGTGCCAGCAGTCCCGACAGGGGGCATATGAAGACTGAAGCTTTCTTT.

At least ten counts were recorded for this clonotype. The rearrangement uses TRBV11-2 and TRBJ2-7; 9 bases agree with TRBD1. This CDR3 region has 16 residues. V dropped 5 bases and J dropped 4; count of bases not matched to a gene: 12. From germline, CDR1 is SGHAT and CDR2 FQNNGV. CDR3 region: CASSPKGSTGGYEQYF. CDR3 in DNA: TGTGCCAGCAGCCCCAAGGGGTCGACAGGGGGGTACGAGCAGTACTTC.

This clonotype was found once. The rearrangement joins TRBV20-1 to TRBJ2-1; 10 positions agree with TRBD1. V dropped 6 bases and J dropped 0; count of bases not matched to a gene: 2. In germline, CDR1 is DFQATT, CDR2 SNEGSKA (reference sequence). This CDR3 has 14 residues. The CDR3 spells CSAGTGASYNEQFF. The DNA for the CDR3 is TGCAGTGCGGGGACAGGGGCCTCCTACAATGAGCAGTTCTTC.

This clonotype appeared many times. The V call is TRBV10-3, the J call TRBJ2-5, with unresolved D. The CDR3 is 15 residues long. CDR1 ENHRY and CDR2 SYGVKD come from the germline V gene. Trimming left V 0 bases short and J 1 base short, with 9 bases between. The CDR3 region is CAISESKVVQETQYF. The CDR3 nucleotides are TGTGCCATCAGTGAGTCCAAGGTGGTCCAAGAGACCCAGTACTTC.